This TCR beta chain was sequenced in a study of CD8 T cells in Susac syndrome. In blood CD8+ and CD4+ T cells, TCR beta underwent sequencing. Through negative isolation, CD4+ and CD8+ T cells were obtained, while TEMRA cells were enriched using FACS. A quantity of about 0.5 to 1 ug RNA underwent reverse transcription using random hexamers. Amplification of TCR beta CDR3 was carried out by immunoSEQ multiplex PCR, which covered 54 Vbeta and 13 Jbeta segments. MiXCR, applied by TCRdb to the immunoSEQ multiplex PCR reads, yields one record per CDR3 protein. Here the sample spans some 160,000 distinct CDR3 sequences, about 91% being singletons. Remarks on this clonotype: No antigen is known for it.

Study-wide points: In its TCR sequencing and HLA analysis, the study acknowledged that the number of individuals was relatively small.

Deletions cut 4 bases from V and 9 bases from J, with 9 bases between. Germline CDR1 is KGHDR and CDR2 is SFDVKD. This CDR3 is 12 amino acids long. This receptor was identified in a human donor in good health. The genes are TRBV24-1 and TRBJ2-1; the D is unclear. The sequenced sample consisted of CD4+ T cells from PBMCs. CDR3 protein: CATSDQYGEQFF. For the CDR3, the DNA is TGTGCCACCAGTGACCAGTATGGTGAGCAGTTCTTC.